This T cell receptor (beta chain) was sequenced during a study of T cells in Graves' hyperthyroidism and ophthalmopathy. Study-level findings and limits: The model's output predicted ophthalmopathy at a median of 6.5 months prior to onset. Blood also carried most thyroid clonotypes expanded above 0.001.

This clonotype was picked up a small number of times. Its target is unknown. Using RNA transcripts as the source, TCR beta CDR3 regions were amplified. First-round RT-PCR of the TCR CDR3 relied on the HTBI primer set. Each CDR3 protein gets one entry after TCRdb re-called the multiplex PCR reads with MiXCR. Of approximately 600,000 distinct CDR3 sequences in the sample, under 25% are singletons; the top ten hold under 35%. This CDR3 spans 12 amino acids. V shed 3 bases and J shed 4 bases, with 5 bases lying between them. In the ophthalmopathy cohort, Clinical Activity Score was at least 3, NOSPECS grade at least 4, and duration under 3 months. Exclusion of a patient resulted from uncontrolled infection, other autoimmune disease, pregnancy or lactation.

This sequence was found in a man aged 25-45 years with Graves' ophthalmopathy. The chain couples TRBV12-3 or TRBV12-4 to TRBJ2-3; the D is unclear. Sequencing input: blood. The CDR3 DNA follows: TGTGCCAGCAGTTTGATCGCAGATACGCAGTATTTT. Translated, it gives CASSLIADTQYF.